What follows describes a single T cell receptor beta chain. The antigen is unknown. The method was immunoSEQ multiplex PCR; TCRdb's version includes in-frame clones alone and lacks a portion of them. Seen here are about 98,000 clones, 85% to 95% observed once, and the top ten hold around 0.28%. The data are from a study of OX40 agonist ivuxolimab in advanced cancers. Study-level background: Patients were given ivuxolimab, an antibody that agonizes OX40 (CD134). Study-level findings and limits: Compared with others, partial responders at 0.1-3.0 mg/kg displayed clonal expansion among the lowest.

V lost 4 bases to trimming and J lost 4 bases; unmatched junction nucleotides: 9. Germline CDR1 is SGHNT and CDR2 is YYREEE (reference sequence). The CDR3 loop spans 16 amino acids. Here the sequenced sample was CD4+ or CD8+ T cells sorted from blood, taken in a trial of the OX40 agonist ivuxolimab. The sequence derives from an adult with an advanced solid tumor such as melanoma, head and neck, liver or kidney cancer. The chain carries TRBV5-4 and TRBJ2-3; 10 bases are a match to TRBD2. CDR3 region: CASSAASGGASDTQYF. In DNA form, the CDR3 reads TGTGCCAGCAGCGCTGCTAGCGGGGGTGCATCAGATACGCAGTATTTT. The variable domain in full, with the rest retrieved from reference TRBV5-4 and TRBJ2-3, is ETGVTQSPTHLIKTRGQQVTLRCSSQSGHNTVSWYQQALGQGPQFIFQYYREEENGRGNFPPRFSGLQFPNYSSELNVNALELDDSALYLCASSAASGGASDTQYFGPGTRLTVL.